Listed here are 32 T cell receptor beta chains from one sample, sequenced in a study of cytotoxic CD8 clonotypes in ibrutinib-treated CLL. Produced via immunoSEQ multiplex PCR; TCRdb's table is partial and in-frame only. The sample lists roughly 150,000 clones; about 70% were seen once. Specimen: PBMCs, collected after 24 months of ibrutinib treatment. All receptors come from a human donor with chronic lymphocytic leukemia.

This sequence joins TRBV6-6 and TRBJ2-1, with D possibly matching TRBD2 (5 bases). The CDR3 contains 16 residues. Germline V gene lookup returns CDR1 MNHNY and CDR2 SVGAGI (reference sequence). Trimming pared 1 base from V and 8 bases from J, leaving 18 bases between. CDR3: CASSYWASGGRDEQFF. The CDR3 bases are TGTGCCAGCAGTTACTGGGCGAGCGGTGGTAGGGATGAGCAGTTCTTC.

The CDR3 region is CASSLRLAGVLDEQFF. The CDR3 DNA is TGTGCCAGCAGCTTAAGGCTAGCGGGAGTTTTGGATGAGCAGTTCTTC. The J gene is TRBJ2-1, the V gene TRBV7-2, with 10 bases aligning to TRBD2. V lost 2 bases and J lost 8; bases outside the gene matches: 9. The germline V gene has CDR1 SGHTA and CDR2 FQGNSA. CDR3 length: 16 amino acids.

The genes are TRBV30 and TRBJ2-5, with 12 bases that match TRBD2. The V gene end was trimmed by 8 bases and the J gene end by 5 bases; junction bases not matched to a gene: 6. This CDR3 is 13 amino acids long. Germline CDR1 and CDR2: GTSNPN and SVGIG (reference sequence). This CDR3 reads CAQRTSGAETQYF. The CDR3, as DNA: TGTGCCCAGAGGACTAGCGGGGCTGAGACCCAGTACTTC.

The J gene is TRBJ2-2, the V gene TRBV5-1, with TRBD2 matching 7 bases. J lost 4 bases, V lost 3 bases, and 6 bases had no gene match. This CDR3 contains 15 residues. CDR1 is SGHRS, CDR2 YFSETQ, per germline. CDR3 protein: CASSWEGRITGELFF. CDR3 sequence (DNA): TGCGCCAGCAGCTGGGAGGGCCGTATCACCGGGGAGCTGTTTTTT.

This clone was detected ten times or more. The J gene is TRBJ1-4, the V gene TRBV6-1, with D unresolved. This CDR3 is built from 16 residues. CDR1 is MNHNS and CDR2 is SASEGT in the germline V gene. With 2 bases removed from V and 2 bases from J, the gap between germline ends came to 12 bases. CDR3 DNA sequence: TGTGCCAGCAGTGAACTCGCCGGGCGCACTAATGAAAAACTGTTTTTT. This codes for CASSELAGRTNEKLFF.

The chain uses TRBV7-9 and TRBJ2-6; D possibly matches TRBD1 or TRBD2 (5 bases each). Germline V CDR1 and CDR2: SEHNR, FQNEAQ (reference sequence). V gave up 5 bases and J gave up 4 bases, with 18 bases separating them. The CDR3 has 17 residues. In DNA form, the CDR3 reads TGTGCCAGCAGCCCCGGGACCGCCGGGCCCGGGGCCAACGTCCTGACTTTC. Its protein product is CASSPGTAGPGANVLTF.

Remarks on this clone: The same CDR3 also results from other DNA sequences found in this sample. This rearrangement joins TRBV15 to TRBJ1-2; D gene ambiguous. Between the trimmed V and J ends, which lost 0 bases and 3 bases, there was a span of 5 bases. CDR3 length: 13 residues. Per germline, CDR1 LNHNV and CDR2 YYDKDF (reference sequence). The CDR3 coding sequence is TGTGCCACCAGCAGAGAGTCGGACTATGGCTACACCTTC. Amino acid sequence: CATSRESDYGYTF. The variable domain in full, with the rest retrieved from reference TRBV15 and TRBJ1-2, is DAMVIQNPRYQVTQFGKPVTLSCSQTLNHNVMYWYQQKSSQAPKLLFHYYDKDFNNEADTPDNFQSRRPNTSFCFLDIRSPGLGDTAMYLCATSRESDYGYTFGSGTRLTVV.

The chain links TRBV13 to TRBJ2-7; no reliable D call. The CDR3 covers 13 residues. V was cut by 2 bases and J by 10 bases, with 15 bases left in between. CDR1 and CDR2 (germline): PRHDT, FYEKMQ (reference sequence). The CDR3: CASSLFRTPVQYF. CDR3 nucleotides: TGTGCCAGCAGCTTATTCCGGACCCCGGTCCAGTACTTC.

J is TRBJ2-3 and V is TRBV7-3, with 9 bases identical to TRBD2. V shed 5 bases and J 0 bases; nucleotides not matched to a gene: 3. This CDR3 region has 15 residues. Germline V gene sequence: CDR1 SGHTA, CDR2 FQGTGA. CDR3 in amino acids: CASSLSGGSTDTQYF. In nucleotides, the CDR3 is TGTGCCAGCAGCCTCAGCGGGGGGAGCACAGATACGCAGTATTTT.

In DNA form, the CDR3 reads TGTGCCAGCAGCATCCGGACTAGCGGGAGCCAGGGGACGCAGTATTTT. Protein: CASSIRTSGSQGTQYF. The chain links TRBV9 to TRBJ2-3; 13 bases agree with TRBD2. V shed 4 bases and J 9 bases; nucleotides not matched to a gene: 11. CDR3 size: 16 residues. Germline V gene lookup returns CDR1 SGDLS and CDR2 YYNGEE.

V is TRBV25-1 and J is TRBJ1-1, with D hard to call. CDR1 MGHDK and CDR2 SYGVNS come from the germline V gene. The CDR3 spans 15 residues. The V end was cut by 1 base, the J end by 5 bases, with 14 bases between. CDR3 region: CASSESLKAETEAFF. The CDR3 DNA sequence: TGTGCCAGCAGTGAATCGCTGAAGGCGGAGACTGAAGCTTTCTTT.

CDR3 sequence reads: CASSLAWNQPQHF. The CDR3, as DNA: TGTGCCAGCAGCTTGGCATGGAATCAGCCCCAGCATTTT. V usage is TRBV11-2 and J usage is TRBJ1-5; no clear D gene. With 3 bases removed from V and 4 bases from J, the gap between germline ends came to 7 bases. Germline CDR1 reads SGHAT; CDR2 reads FQNNGV. The CDR3 is 13 residues long.

V is TRBV7-2 and J is TRBJ2-7; no clear D gene. V was trimmed by 0 bases and J by 0 bases, leaving 12 bases between them. The length of the CDR3 is 16 residues. Germline V gives CDR1 SGHTA, CDR2 FQGNSA. The CDR3 region is CASSLAGSISSYEQYF. The CDR3 region has the DNA TGTGCCAGCAGCTTAGCGGGCAGCATCAGCTCCTACGAGCAGTACTTC.

This rearrangement joins TRBV5-1 to TRBJ1-1, with 9 bases fitting TRBD1. Per the germline V gene, CDR1 is SGHRS and CDR2 is YFSETQ. This CDR3 is 12 amino acids long. Losses at the gene ends were 4 bases for V and 10 bases for J; bases not matched to a gene: 5. CDR3 coding DNA: TGCGCCAGCAGCCGGGGACAGGGACTAGCTTTCTTT. As protein: CASSRGQGLAFF.

CDR3 residues: CASSIGGGHSTDTQYF. The CDR3 DNA is TGTGCCAGTAGTATAGGGGGGGGCCACAGCACAGATACGCAGTATTTT. The rearrangement joins TRBV19 to TRBJ2-3, with a weak D call TRBD2 (7 bases). V shed 1 base and J shed 0 bases, with 11 bases lying between them. Germline lookup yields CDR1 LNHDA and CDR2 SQIVND (reference sequence). The CDR3 is 16 residues long.

This sequence joins TRBV2 and TRBJ2-7; 9 bases are a match to TRBD2. Losses at the gene ends were 6 bases for V and 2 bases for J; bases not matched to a gene: 8. The CDR3 spans 15 residues. Germline V gene sequence: CDR1 SNHLY, CDR2 FYNNEI. CDR3 DNA: TGTGCCAGCAGGCGGGGGGGAGGTTGGGCCTACGAGCAGTACTTC. Translation gives CASRRGGGWAYEQYF.

The chain uses TRBV7-2 and TRBJ2-3, with D hard to call. The V end was cut by 8 bases, the J end by 1 base, with 10 bases between. The CDR3 loop spans 13 amino acids. Germline-derived CDR1 and CDR2 are SGHTA and FQGNSA. The CDR3 DNA reads as TGTGCCAGCCGCACACGGGGCACAGATACGCAGTATTTT. This translates into CASRTRGTDTQYF.

The chain recombines TRBV6-1 with TRBJ1-3; the D is unclear. Germline assignment: CDR1 MNHNS and CDR2 SASEGT. The V end was cut by 8 bases, the J end by 3 bases, with 14 bases between. This CDR3 contains 14 residues. The CDR3 region has the DNA TGTGCCAGCCGCCCAATGGAGTTTGGAAACACCATATATTTT. Its protein product is CASRPMEFGNTIYF.

The chain uses TRBV2 and TRBJ1-1; no reliable D call. The germline gives CDR1 SNHLY, CDR2 FYNNEI. Trimming took off 4 bases at V and 1 base at J, with 7 bases between the two ends. This CDR3 region has 13 residues. CDR3 bases: TGTGCCAGCAGTGCAATAGGGAACACTGAAGCTTTCTTT. This sequence encodes CASSAIGNTEAFF. Filled out from reference TRBV2 and TRBJ1-1, the complete variable domain reads EPEVTQTPSHQVTQMGQEVILRCVPISNHLYFYWYRQILGQKVEFLVSFYNNEISEKSEIFDDQFSVERPDGSNFTLKIRSTKLEDSAMYFCASSAIGNTEAFFGQGTRLTVV.

This chain connects TRBV15 to TRBJ2-7, with D unresolved. Per the germline V gene, CDR1 is LNHNV and CDR2 is YYDKDF (reference sequence). The CDR3 contains 13 residues. The germline V and J ends were trimmed by 8 bases and 3 bases, with 14 bases remaining between them. This chain's CDR3 is CATRMLFRYEQYF. The CDR3 DNA sequence: TGTGCCACCCGAATGTTGTTCCGCTACGAGCAGTACTTC.

The table lists this clone with a few counts. This chain joins TRBV5-1 and TRBJ2-7, with D perhaps being TRBD1 or TRBD2 (5 bases each). The CDR3 is 15 residues long. The germline CDR1 and CDR2 sequences are SGHRS and YFSETQ. Deletions cut 2 bases from V and 3 bases from J, with 15 bases between. The DNA for the CDR3 is TGCGCCAGCAGCTTCCTGCACGGGGCGCACTACGAGCAGTACTTC. Encoded protein: CASSFLHGAHYEQYF. The full variable domain, completed using reference TRBV5-1 and TRBJ2-7, is KAGVTQTPRYLIKTRGQQVTLSCSPISGHRSVSWYQQTPGQGLQFLFEYFSETQRNKGNFPGRFSGRQFSNSRSEMNVSTLELGDSALYLCASSFLHGAHYEQYFGPGTRLTVT.

The chain uses TRBV5-6 and TRBJ1-3; no definite D call. Germline V CDR1 and CDR2: SGHDT, YYEEEE. The V end lost 4 bases, the J end lost 2 bases, and 10 bases lay between the germline ends. This CDR3 is built from 14 residues. As DNA, the CDR3 is TGTGCCAGCAGCCCCGACGCGGCTGGAAACACCATATATTTT. This codes for CASSPDAAGNTIYF. Full variable domain (missing parts from reference TRBV5-6 and TRBJ1-3): DAGVTQSPTHLIKTRGQQVTLRCSPKSGHDTVSWYQQALGQGPQFIFQYYEEEERQRGNFPDRFSGHQFPNYSSELNVNALLLGDSALYLCASSPDAAGNTIYFGEGSWLTVV.

This chain links TRBV6-1 with TRBJ2-7; TRBD2 agrees at 11 bases. This CDR3 contains 15 residues. Trimming removed 1 base from V and 7 bases from J; junction bases left unmatched: 6. Germline lookup yields CDR1 MNHNS and CDR2 SASEGT. For the CDR3, the DNA is TGTGCCAGCAGTGAAGTGCCTAGCGGGAGGTGGGAGCAGTACTTC. Its translation: CASSEVPSGRWEQYF.

Only one count was recorded for this clone. This rearrangement joins TRBV27 to TRBJ2-3; a possible D gene is TRBD1 (6 bases). The CDR3 runs 16 residues. V was cut by 5 bases and J by 1 base, with 16 bases left in between. Germline CDR1 is MNHEY and CDR2 is SMNVEV (reference sequence). The DNA of the CDR3 is TGTGCCAGCAGTCCCAGGACAGACGGGGGCACAGATACGCAGTATTTT. It translates to CASSPRTDGGTDTQYF.

This clone was detected only a few times. J is TRBJ1-1 and V is TRBV13; D is unclear. The length of the CDR3 is 12 residues. From germline, CDR1 is PRHDT and CDR2 FYEKMQ (reference sequence). Trimming stripped 2 bases from V and 6 bases from J, with 7 bases between. The CDR3 reads CASSLLQAEAFF. As DNA, the CDR3 is TGTGCCAGCAGCTTATTGCAGGCTGAAGCTTTCTTT.

V and J are TRBV2 and TRBJ1-5, with D perhaps matching TRBD1 (6 bases). Germline V gene sequence: CDR1 SNHLY, CDR2 FYNNEI. The V end lost 6 bases, the J end lost 2 bases, and 11 bases lay between the germline ends. The CDR3 contains 14 residues. In nucleotides, the CDR3 is TGTGCCAGCAGCCCCGAGGGGGGCAATCAGCCCCAGCATTTT. Translating gives CASSPEGGNQPQHF. Combining the CDR3 with reference TRBV2 and TRBJ1-5 gives the whole variable domain EPEVTQTPSHQVTQMGQEVILRCVPISNHLYFYWYRQILGQKVEFLVSFYNNEISEKSEIFDDQFSVERPDGSNFTLKIRSTKLEDSAMYFCASSPEGGNQPQHFGDGTRLSIL.

The chain has TRBV6-6 and TRBJ2-7; no definite D call. The germline V gene encodes CDR1 MNHNY and CDR2 SVGAGI (reference sequence). V was trimmed by 7 bases and J by 7 bases, leaving 14 bases between them. CDR3 length: 12 residues. In DNA, the CDR3 is TGTGCCAGCACCCCAACTGTGGGGGAGCAGTACTTC. The encoded protein is CASTPTVGEQYF.

The chain joins TRBV18 to TRBJ2-4, with D possibly TRBD1 on 6 matching bases. CDR1 KGHSH and CDR2 LQKENI come from the germline V gene. V shed 6 bases and J shed 1 base, with 13 bases lying between them. The CDR3 spans 15 residues. This chain's CDR3 is CASSPTGMAKNIQYF. CDR3 nucleotides: TGTGCCAGCTCGCCCACAGGGATGGCCAAAAACATTCAGTACTTC.

The J gene is TRBJ2-7, the V gene TRBV7-2, with unresolved D. Trimming cost V 2 bases and J 0 bases, with 8 bases left between them. In germline, CDR1 is SGHTA, CDR2 FQGNSA. The CDR3 is made up of 14 amino acids. The CDR3 protein is CASSLTVISYEQYF. DNA of the CDR3: TGTGCCAGCAGCTTAACGGTGATCTCCTACGAGCAGTACTTC.

This rearrangement joins TRBV6-6 to TRBJ1-2; no clear D gene. The V end lost 2 bases, the J end lost 2 bases, and 9 bases lay between the germline ends. CDR3 length: 14 residues. From germline, CDR1 is MNHNY and CDR2 SVGAGI (reference sequence). The DNA of the CDR3 is TGTGCCAGCAGTTACGGGCCGGCCAACTATGGCTACACCTTC. Translated, it gives CASSYGPANYGYTF.

This chain uses TRBV7-3 with TRBJ2-2; a weak D match, TRBD2 (6 bases). The CDR3 sequence is 16 residues long. Trimming removed 2 bases from V and 5 bases from J, with 15 bases in between. Germline CDR1 reads SGHTA; CDR2 reads FQGTGA. The CDR3 bases are TGTGCCAGCAGCTTACTAGGAGGGACCTATACCGGGGAGCTGTTTTTT. The encoded protein is CASSLLGGTYTGELFF.

The chain uses TRBV15 and TRBJ2-5; TRBD1 matches 8 bases. CDR3 length: 13 amino acids. Per germline, CDR1 LNHNV and CDR2 YYDKDF (reference sequence). The ends lost 6 bases at V and 4 bases at J; junction bases unmatched: 4. The DNA for the CDR3 is TGTGCCACCAGGACAGGGGTGAGAGAGACCCAGTACTTC. Amino acids: CATRTGVRETQYF.